This TCR beta chain is from a study of blood T cell repertoires in COVID-19. Study overall: From the United States, Italy and Spain came samples of acute and convalescent COVID-19.

Patients from Seattle were sampled longitudinally, starting during active infection. In germline, CDR1 is SGHVS, CDR2 FNYEAQ. CDR3 length: 15 amino acids. Trimming removed 4 bases at V and 3 bases at J, with 13 bases between. Clones were sequenced by immunoSEQ multiplex PCR, and TCRdb holds only the in-frame ones, with some missing. This sample has nearly 350,000 clones; about 88% occur once, and the top ten carry about 7%. The sample was peripheral blood. This receptor was identified in a woman in her 70s with COVID-19, enrolled during active disease. This sequence joins TRBV7-6 and TRBJ2-1; maybe TRBD1 (5 bases). The CDR3 DNA sequence: TGTGCCAGCAGCTCCTCAAGCACAGGCTACAATGAGCAGTTCTTC. As protein: CASSSSSTGYNEQFF.